Each of the 2 T cell receptor beta chains below was sequenced from the same sample in a study of regulatory T cells in long-lasting Graves disease. Time point reported: newly diagnosed GD, antithyroid drugs for less than 3 months. There was RNA extracted from PBMCs, and the TCR library was made from it. TCR beta libraries were built with iRepertoire HTBI primers and Arm-PCR of CDR3 regions. TCRdb re-called the multiplex PCR reads through MiXCR, storing one row per CDR3 protein. The sample has 450,000 to 650,000 distinct CDR3 sequences, about 16% seen once. In addition, the sample was reused for a study of T cells in Graves' hyperthyroidism and ophthalmopathy.

Sequencing was performed on peripheral blood mononuclear cells (PBMCs), taken at new diagnosis, from a patient treated with antithyroid drugs. These receptors originate from a woman aged 35-60 years with Graves disease.

The V and J genes are TRBV30 and TRBJ2-4; D not resolved. V was trimmed by 0 bases and J by 0 bases, leaving 9 bases between them. The CDR3 runs 15 residues. Per the germline V gene, CDR1 is GTSNPN and CDR2 is SVGIG (reference sequence). CDR3 nucleotides: TGTGCCTGGAGTGTAGGAACCCTAGCCAAAAACATTCAGTACTTC. Residues: CAWSVGTLAKNIQYF.

This clonotype was detected many times. The chain has TRBV10-3 and TRBJ2-5; 10 positions match TRBD2. Germline trimming cut 0 bases from V and 2 bases from J; bases unmatched to any gene: 6. CDR1 and CDR2 (germline): ENHRY, SYGVKD. This CDR3 region has 17 residues. CDR3 in amino acids: CAISESSPSGGQETQYF. For the CDR3, the DNA is TGTGCCATCAGTGAGTCGAGTCCTAGCGGGGGTCAAGAGACCCAGTACTTC.